This T cell receptor beta chain is from a study of draining lymph node invasion in breast cancer (dated by TCRdb to the early 2020s). Turning to the overall study: Histology and cytokeratin immunohistochemistry were used to diagnose nodal metastasis, and EpCAM/CD45 flow cytometry was used to confirm the diagnosis. In a separate targeted assay, sorted memory regulatory T cells and memory conventional CD4 T cells were compared across breast cancer tissues by bulk TCR-beta CDR3 sequencing. Each patient contributed matched non-invaded and tumor-invaded tumor-draining lymph nodes plus the primary tumor, profiled for both Treg and Tconv subsets. Lymph nodes from several patients were covered by the separate targeted TCR sequencing, and for three of those patients the primary tumors were sequenced as well. Overall study outcomes, separate from this receptor: The data could not resolve whether Treg conversion took place in a given organ or whether converted Tregs recirculated between nodes and tumor. Some clones from the top 100 tumor clones were found in both invaded and non-invaded nodes, which suggests recirculation between the tumor and the draining nodes. Within each tissue, roughly 13-22% of Treg TCRs were also found among Tconvs, a result interpreted as suggesting peripheral Treg induction. The tumor top-100 clone tracking analysis could be carried out in only two patients. TCRs shared between the Treg and Tconv subsets were viewed as suggestive of, but not proof of, a common clonal origin. According to the targeted TCR-seq data, Tregs appeared to be more clonally expanded than Tconvs in every tissue, and both subsets had lower diversity in tumor than in lymph nodes.

The library was prepared using bulk RNA-seq. TCRdb shows the sequencer as Illumina HiSeq 2500. In the source study's methods: CDR3 sequences in the separate targeted TCR-seq dataset were extracted from raw reads and quantified using MiXCR version 2.1.5 with default parameters. The separate targeted TCR-seq dataset defined each TCR-beta clone by its combination of V gene, J gene and CDR3 sequence. In the separate targeted TCR-seq dataset, clones with fewer than three counts were removed, then only the 90% most strongly expressed clones per sample were retained. In the separate targeted TCR-seq dataset, Treg-Tconv overlap was calculated per tissue as the number of shared clones divided by the total number of Treg clones, multiplied by 100. Using fastp trimming at Q25 and MiXCR clonotype assembly, TCRdb reanalyzed the public sequencing data and kept in-frame beta chains. Entries that share a CDR3 protein sequence are merged under the most common genes and DNA. The V and J calls come from TCRdb's annotation, not from the publication. The sample yields 2,600 or so distinct CDR3 sequences; under 80% were counted once. 7.5% to 10% of the sample is held by the ten biggest clonotypes.

Memory regulatory T cells were sorted as CD4+ CD45RA- CD25high cells. Each tumor-draining lymph node was classified as non-invaded if metastatic tumor cells were absent and as invaded if metastatic tumor cells were present. Before staining and sorting, a Miltenyi Pan T Cell isolation kit was used to pre-enrich the T cells. Immunohistochemistry for estrogen receptor, progesterone receptor, HER2 and Ki-67 was used to characterize primary tumors. Fresh surgical tissue was processed within a few hours after surgery by cutting into small fragments. The tissue fragments were digested enzymatically for about 20 minutes with Liberase TL plus DNase and were then passed through a 40-micrometer strainer. After DAPI live/dead staining, cells were sorted on a BD FACS Aria II, reaching about 97-99% purity. Sorted cells were lysed in TCL buffer, and RNA was purified using a Norgen Single Cell RNA purification kit that included DNase treatment.

Inclusive of the bounding cysteine and phenylalanine, the CDR3 is 13 residues long. Only CDR3 DNA remains: 39 bases, in frame from the first base. V lost 1 base and J lost 3 bases; the stretch between them is 7 bases long. The CDR1 and CDR2 encoded by the germline V gene are SGHAT and FQNNGV. Concerning this clonotype itself: The clone's antigen remains unknown. One base away there is no much larger clone; base qualities are not given.

Sequenced input: sorted memory Tregs from a lymph node. Taken with the paper, the label for cell subset or site translates to: CD45RA-negative sorted CD4+ T cells (memory Tconv or effector/memory Treg). The receptor comes from a female donor with luminal breast cancer. Recombination linked TRBV11-2 to TRBJ2-7; the D segment may tentatively be TRBD1 or TRBD2, each giving 5 matched bases. In nucleotide form, the sequence is TGTGCCAGCAGCTTAGGGGACGGCTACGAGCAGTACTTC. Its coded protein is CASSLGDGYEQYF.